This TCR beta chain was identified in a study of blood T cell repertoires in COVID-19. Study-level background: Samples of COVID-19 (acute and convalescent) were obtained from the United States, Italy and Spain. Sources were T cells, B-cell-depleted T cells, or PBMCs; the material itself was cDNA or gDNA.

Authors' processing steps: Quantification of nucleated cells was approximated via reference gene primer amplification. Libraries were prepared by immunoSEQ multiplex PCR; TCRdb keeps only in-frame clonotypes and omits some of them. The V and J calls and the clone size are those of that table, but D and trimming were determined from the DNA. The table has 79,000 or so clones, about 90% seen once. The receptor's source is a human donor in a cohort sampled during active COVID-19. The specimen was peripheral blood.

CDR3: CASSPDLLAGAFNEQFF. CDR3 DNA sequence: TGTGCCAGCAGCCCCGATCTCCTAGCGGGCGCTTTCAATGAGCAGTTCTTC. The chain carries TRBV4-2 and TRBJ2-1; 8 nucleotides agree with TRBD2. CDR1 is LGHNA, CDR2 YNFKEQ, per germline. CDR3 length equals 17 residues. The trim removed 4 bases at V and 6 bases at J, leaving 14 bases unmatched.